This T cell receptor beta chain derives from a study of T-cell reconstitution after alpha-beta-depleted transplantation in children (dated by TCRdb to the mid-2010s). A note on the overall study: Using TCR repertoire profiling, the study followed T-cell immune reconstitution in a quantitative way in children after TCRalphabeta/CD19-depleted allogeneic hematopoietic cell transplantation. Points the paper makes about the study in general: Apparently early alphabetaT-cell count recovery about two months after transplant reportedly relied on only several hundred rapidly expanded clones derived from non-depleted graft cells. Over subsequent months, a decline in hyperexpanded clone frequencies was noted, and after one year, T-cell counts and TCRbeta diversity were mostly ascribed to newly produced T cells. In some patients, the high TCRbeta diversity seen at day 60 was put down to recipient T cells and intrathymic progenitors that had survived conditioning.

The method behind the library was PCR. The run used an Illumina HiSeq 2500. TCR library preparation used molecular barcoding, with unique molecular identifiers applied to normalize quantification of the TCRbeta repertoire. TCRdb redid the processing of the public reads, applying fastp at Q25 and MiXCR, and retained in-frame beta chains. For every CDR3 protein sequence, its rows merge into one entry that carries the most common genes and DNA. The sample table records 350,000 to 500,000 distinct CDR3 sequences; about 45% of these occur just once. Clones ranked in the top ten supply under 30% of the sample. This sample's treatment or condition label indicates: allogeneic hematopoietic cell transplantation with graft depleted of TCRalphabeta T cells and CD19 B cells. The children who served as transplant recipients had been given grafts of TCRalphabeta/CD19-depleted allogeneic hematopoietic cells. This clonotype has just a few counts. Its antigen is not yet known. Within one base of it there is no much larger clone, and no base qualities were kept.

As encoded in the germline V gene, CDR1 is SGDLS while CDR2 is YYNGEE. Trimming at the junction amounts to 1 base on V and 4 bases on J, and the germline ends lie 11 bases apart. The CDR3 starts with the cysteine, ends with the phenylalanine, and has 15 residues. Just CDR3 DNA is preserved here, 45 bases in frame from base 1. The clonotype was recovered from a girl aged 2-10 years with aplastic anemia, due to receive a stem cell transplant. The sequence is built from TRBV9 and TRBJ2-2; TRBD1 is perhaps the D gene, given 7 matching bases. The sequences come from PBMCs, collected before TCRalphabeta/CD19-depleted stem cell transplant. The CDR3 has the sequence CASSVRQGGTGELFF. The DNA sequence is given as TGTGCCAGCAGCGTACGCCAGGGGGGCACCGGGGAGCTGTTTTTT.